This T cell receptor (beta chain) came from a study of cytomegalovirus exposure and HLA in healthy donors. A multiplex PCR was run with 60 Vbeta primers and 13 Jbeta primers. TCRdb's copy holds only in-frame clones and misses some; the assay was immunoSEQ multiplex PCR. Of a few hundred thousand clones listed, approximately 80% were seen once; the top ten hold 15% to 19%. With respect to this clone: Its antigen is unknown.

Study-level points and caveats: In a later analysis, across HLA loci, associated TCR counts were highest for DRB1, lowest for HLA-C.

V shed 4 bases, J shed 9 bases, and the junction held 4 bases outside the gene matches. Per the germline V gene, CDR1 is SGHRS and CDR2 is YFSETQ. This CDR3 is built from 15 residues. The TCR originated in a man between 40 and 49 years old in good health and CMV-seronegative. This chain links TRBV5-1 with TRBJ2-1; 16 bases align to TRBD2. Sequencing was done on a sample of PBMCs. As DNA, the CDR3 is TGCGCCAGCAGCCCGGGACTAGCGGGAGGGCTTGAGCAGTTCTTC. Translated: CASSPGLAGGLEQFF.